Following are 14 T cell receptor beta chains from one sample sequenced in a study of blood T cell repertoires in COVID-19. Generated by immunoSEQ multiplex PCR, the TCRdb table keeps only in-frame clones and is missing some. This table holds 200,000 to 250,000 clones, about four fifths found once. The sequenced material came from PBMCs or T cells enriched from blood (not recorded which). These receptors were taken from a woman aged 60 to 75 who had recovered from COVID-19.

The J gene is TRBJ2-1, the V gene TRBV12-3 or TRBV12-4, with D possibly TRBD2 on 5 matching bases. This CDR3 has 13 amino acids. V lost 9 bases, J lost 10 bases, and 19 bases lay in between. In nucleotides, the CDR3 is TGTGCCAGTAGGGCGGCGGGCCTTTGGGAGCAGTTCTTC. This sequence encodes CASRAAGLWEQFF.

The rearrangement joins TRBV6-8 to TRBJ2-2; the match to TRBD2 covers 14 bases. The CDR3 spans 17 residues. Unmatched junction bases numbered 6, after V lost 5 bases and J lost 4 bases. Germline assignment: CDR1 MNHGY and CDR2 SAAAGT. The CDR3 protein is CASSRGLAGDGTGELFF. CDR3 nucleotide sequence: TGTGCCAGCAGTCGGGGACTAGCGGGAGACGGCACCGGGGAGCTGTTTTTT.

The rearrangement links TRBV9 to TRBJ2-1; D unresolved. The V end lost 3 bases, the J end lost 6 bases, and 10 bases lay between the germline ends. Germline CDR1 reads SGDLS; CDR2 reads YYNGEE. The CDR3 extends over 13 amino acids. Here the CDR3 DNA reads TGTGCCAGCAGCGGAGAGGTTGCCAATGAGCAGTTCTTC. Amino acid sequence: CASSGEVANEQFF.

The J gene is TRBJ2-3, the V gene TRBV5-4; TRBD2 matches at 11 bases. Germline V gene lookup returns CDR1 SGHNT and CDR2 YYREEE (reference sequence). With 3 bases clipped from V and 2 bases from J, the junction kept 8 bases outside the gene matches. This CDR3 is 17 amino acids long. CDR3: CASSSPTSGMYTDTQYF. The CDR3 coding sequence is TGTGCCAGCAGCTCCCCGACTAGCGGGATGTACACAGATACGCAGTATTTT. The full variable domain, in which reference TRBV5-4 and TRBJ2-3 provide the parts outside the CDR3, is ETGVTQSPTHLIKTRGQQVTLRCSSQSGHNTVSWYQQALGQGPQFIFQYYREEENGRGNFPPRFSGLQFPNYSSELNVNALELDDSALYLCASSSPTSGMYTDTQYFGPGTRLTVL.

This sequence joins TRBV7-9 and TRBJ2-5; D unresolved. V gave up 2 bases and J gave up 5 bases, with 6 bases separating them. Germline CDR1 is SEHNR and CDR2 is FQNEAQ (reference sequence). The CDR3 length is 12 residues. The CDR3, as DNA: TGTGCCAGCAGCTTATCAGGCGAGACCCAGTACTTC. It is translated as CASSLSGETQYF.

This CDR3 is CASSRGTPTGELFF. Written as DNA, the CDR3 is TGTGCCAGTAGTAGGGGGACACCCACGGGGGAGCTGTTTTTT. The chain uses TRBV19 and TRBJ2-2; D is possibly TRBD1 (6 bases). The CDR3 is 14 amino acids. Trimming removed 4 bases at V and 8 bases at J, with 14 bases between. CDR1 and CDR2 (germline): LNHDA, SQIVND (reference sequence).

This clone was observed a handful of times. The chain joins TRBV5-1 to TRBJ1-1, with D maybe TRBD1 (5 bases). The CDR3 covers 13 residues. Trimming cost V 4 bases and J 0 bases, with 7 bases left between them. Germline V gene data show CDR1 as SGHRS and CDR2 as YFSETQ. In nucleotides, the CDR3 is TGCGCCAGCAGCATGACAGTGAACACTGAAGCTTTCTTT. This codes for CASSMTVNTEAFF.

The chain uses TRBV12-3 or TRBV12-4 and TRBJ1-2; no reliable D call. With 3 bases removed from V and 4 bases from J, the gap between germline ends came to 9 bases. The CDR3 has 13 residues. The CDR3 DNA follows: TGTGCCAGCAGTTTCTTCGGAGGCTATGGCTACACCTTC. It specifies CASSFFGGYGYTF.

In its sample, this clone was seen once. This chain uses TRBV9 with TRBJ2-2, with D possibly TRBD2 on 5 matching bases. Trimming stripped 0 bases from V and 8 bases from J, with 17 bases between. The CDR3 is 16 residues long. From germline, CDR1 is SGDLS and CDR2 YYNGEE. Written as DNA, the CDR3 is TGTGCCAGCAGCGTAGTAGGAGCGGCCCCGGGAGGGGAGCTGTTTTTT. This translates into CASSVVGAAPGGELFF. The whole variable domain, filled in from reference TRBV9 and TRBJ2-2, reads DSGVTQTPKHLITATGQRVTLRCSPRSGDLSVYWYQQSLDQGLQFLIQYYNGEERAKGNILERFSAQQFPDLHSELNLSSLELGDSALYFCASSVVGAAPGGELFFGEGSRLTVL.

The rearrangement links TRBV7-3 to TRBJ2-2; the match to TRBD1 covers 7 bases. Per the germline V gene, CDR1 is SGHTA and CDR2 is FQGTGA. Trimming at V came to 5 bases and at J to 3 bases, leaving 3 bases not matched to a gene. The CDR3 extends over 14 amino acids. CDR3: CASSPGQYTGELFF. CDR3 sequence (DNA): TGTGCCAGCAGCCCGGGACAGTACACCGGGGAGCTGTTTTTT.

The V gene is TRBV2, the J gene TRBJ2-1; TRBD1 might be the D (7 bases). Trimming left V 0 bases short and J 10 bases short, with 16 bases between. The CDR3 has 15 amino acids. Germline V CDR1 and CDR2: SNHLY, FYNNEI. In nucleotides, the CDR3 is TGTGCCAGCAGTGAAGCCGCGGGACAGCCCCCAGAGCAGTTCTTC. Its protein is CASSEAAGQPPEQFF.

The chain employs TRBV3-1 (or the pseudogene TRBV3-2) and TRBJ2-1, with 7 bases fitting TRBD1. Germline-derived CDR1 and CDR2 are LGHDT and YNNKEL (reference sequence). The CDR3 runs to 12 residues. The V gene end was trimmed by 5 bases and the J gene end by 8 bases; junction bases not matched to a gene: 3. The CDR3 nucleotides read TGTGCCAGCAGCAGGGACAGCTATGAGCAGTTCTTC. Its translation is CASSRDSYEQFF.

V usage is TRBV6-2 or TRBV6-3 and J usage is TRBJ1-1; 11 positions match TRBD1. The ends lost 0 bases at V and 1 base at J; junction bases unmatched: 4. The germline CDR1 and CDR2 sequences are MNHEY and SVGEGT. There are 17 residues in the CDR3. This CDR3 is CASSYSSGTGGNTEAFF. CDR3 DNA: TGTGCCAGCAGTTACTCATCGGGGACAGGGGGGAACACTGAAGCTTTCTTT.

The chain is built from TRBV4-1 and TRBJ1-6, with 7 bases matching TRBD1. With V trimmed by 3 bases and J by 9 bases, 8 bases remained unmatched. Germline assignment: CDR1 MGHRA and CDR2 YSYEKL. This CDR3 has 15 residues. CDR3 loop: CASSHGDRITSPLHF. CDR3 DNA sequence: TGCGCCAGCAGCCATGGGGACAGAATTACTTCACCCCTCCACTTT.